This T cell receptor beta chain is from a study of CD8+CD57+ T cells in acquired aplastic anemia (dated by TCRdb to about 2018). For the wider study: DNA extracted from sorted CD4+ and CD8+ cells had a mean of about 3.2 ug, with a range of roughly 0.2 to 27.4 ug. For healthy donor samples, the average read count was around 10 million for CD4+ cells and approximately 12 million for CD8+ cells.

In this sample, this clonotype turned up many times. No antigen is known for it. Within one base of it there is no much larger clone, and no base qualities were kept. The study deep-sequenced TCR repertoires of sorted CD4+ and CD8+ blood T cells from severe aplastic anemia patients and healthy subjects. Ficoll-Paque density gradient centrifugation was used to isolate peripheral blood mononuclear cells. CD4+ and CD8+ T cells were sorted by FACS or magnetic beads before DNA extraction. Overall study outcomes, separate from this receptor: Between patients and healthy controls, no significant difference in CD8+ Simpson's diversity was found (P=0.060). Approximately 27 CD8+ CDR3 sequences were found in both patients and controls but appeared to be highly expressed in patients and within the immunodominant clones of the patients.

There are 14 amino acids in the CDR3, from cysteine to phenylalanine inclusive. The DNA shown is the 42-base CDR3, in frame from base 1. For CDR1 and CDR2, the germline V gene lists SGHAT and FQNNGV. Between the V and J ends, shortened by 4 bases and 7 bases respectively, the junction contains 16 bases. Genomic DNA was used as template for profiling of TCR beta VDJ combinations and CDR3 sequences. TCR repertoire sequencing was run on an Illumina HiSeq 2000. Per the authors' processing: TRBV/TRBJ rearrangement plots, CDR3 size and DJ length profiles, and Simpson's diversity index were used to evaluate the repertoires. The most abundant DNA sequence in the deep sequencing data was defined as the immunodominant clone. CDR3 amino acid sequences were checked for sharing across subjects and were also compared against the VDJdb database and published repertoires. TCRdb reprocessing: public reads trimmed at Q25 with fastp, clones called with MiXCR, in-frame beta chains kept. Each record represents a unique CDR3 protein, reported with the most common genes and DNA among its rows. TCRdb assigned the V and J calls; the authors' analysis was not used. This sample comprises more than 100,000 distinct CDR3 sequences, around two fifths of them detected only once. The ten largest clones capture 7.5% to 9.5% of the sample.

The receptor was derived from a human donor in good health, serving as a control. The sequence is built from TRBV11-2 and TRBJ1-2, with the D gene too uncertain to name. Sequencing used sorted CD4+, CD8+, or CD8+CD57+ T cells (not recorded which) from PBMCs. The DNA sequence is TGTGCCAGCAGCTCTGGGGTCAGTAGCGCTGGCTACACCTTC. Protein translation: CASSSGVSSAGYTF.